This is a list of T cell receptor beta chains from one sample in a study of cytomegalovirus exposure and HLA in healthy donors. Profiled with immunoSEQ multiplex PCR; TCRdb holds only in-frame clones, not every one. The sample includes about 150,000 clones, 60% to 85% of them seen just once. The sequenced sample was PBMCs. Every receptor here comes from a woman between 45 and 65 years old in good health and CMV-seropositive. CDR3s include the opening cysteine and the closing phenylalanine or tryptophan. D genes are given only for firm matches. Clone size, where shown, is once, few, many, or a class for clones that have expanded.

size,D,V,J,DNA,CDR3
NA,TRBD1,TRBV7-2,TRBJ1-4,TGTGCCAGCAGCCAACAAGGAAGGGGACAGGATGAAAAACTGTTTTTT,CASSQQGRGQDEKLFF
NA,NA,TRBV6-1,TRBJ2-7,TGTGCCAGCCTCCCGCGCCAGGGAGGTTCCTACGAGCAGTACTTC,CASLPRQGGSYEQYF
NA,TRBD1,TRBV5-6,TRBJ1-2,TGTGCCAGCAGCTTTATAGGCCGACAGGGTTCTAACTATGGCTACACCTTC,CASSFIGRQGSNYGYTF
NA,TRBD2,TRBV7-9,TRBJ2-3,TGTGCCAGCAGCTTAGGACTAGCGGGAGTGACAGATACGCAGTATTTT,CASSLGLAGVTDTQYF
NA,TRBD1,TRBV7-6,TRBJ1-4,TGTGCCAGCAGCTTAACCCCGGGACAGACCGATGAAAAACTGTTTTTT,CASSLTPGQTDEKLFF
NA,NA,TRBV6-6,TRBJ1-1,TGTGCCAGCAGTTTGACAGGAAACACTGAAGCCTTCTTT,CASSLTGNTEAFF
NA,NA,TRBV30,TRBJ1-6,TGTGCCTGGAGAAACACCGGGAATTCACCCCTCCACTTT,CAWRNTGNSPLHF
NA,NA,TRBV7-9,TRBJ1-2,TGTGCCAGCAGCCCAGAGACAGATGGCTACACCTTC,CASSPETDGYTF
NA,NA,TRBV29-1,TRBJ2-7,TGCAGCGTCGGAGAGGGGGGGGAGCAGTACTTC,CSVGEGGEQYF
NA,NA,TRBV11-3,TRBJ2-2,TGTGCCAGCAGCTTCGACCCGGGACATGTCAACACCGGGGAGCTGTTTTTT,CASSFDPGHVNTGELFF
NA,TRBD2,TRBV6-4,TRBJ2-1,TGTGCCAGCAGTGACTCGGCGGGAGGGGCGCCCAATGAGCAGTTCTTC,CASSDSAGGAPNEQFF
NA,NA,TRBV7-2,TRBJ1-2,TGTGCCAGCACCTCGGGAGCGGGGGGAGGCTACACCTTC,CASTSGAGGGYTF
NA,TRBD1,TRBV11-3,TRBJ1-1,TGTGCCAGCAGCTCCGTGACAGGGGGGGACACTGAAGCTTTCTTT,CASSSVTGGDTEAFF
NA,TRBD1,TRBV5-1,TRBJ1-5,TGCGCCAGCAGCCCCGGGACAGGGGGCGGCAATCAGCCCCAGCATTTT,CASSPGTGGGNQPQHF
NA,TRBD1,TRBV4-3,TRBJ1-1,TGCGCCAGCAGCCAAGATCTGGAAACCGGGACAGCGAACACTGAAGCTTTCTTT,CASSQDLETGTANTEAFF
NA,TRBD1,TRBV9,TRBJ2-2,TGTGCCAGCAGCGTTGGGACAGGGGGCGCCGGCACCGGGGAGCTGTTTTTT,CASSVGTGGAGTGELFF
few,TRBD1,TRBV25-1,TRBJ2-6,TGTGCCAGCAGTGAGGACAGGGAAGAAGGCTCTGGGGCCAACGGCCTGACTTTC,CASSEDREEGSGANGLTF
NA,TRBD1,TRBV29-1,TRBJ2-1,TGCAGCGTTGCCGACAGGGACAATGAGCAGTTCTTC,CSVADRDNEQFF
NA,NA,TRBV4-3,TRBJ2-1,TGCGCCAGCAGCCAAGATCTGGACTGGAGGGGCAATGAGCAGTTCTTC,CASSQDLDWRGNEQFF
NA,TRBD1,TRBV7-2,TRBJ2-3,TGTGCCAGCAGCTTTAACAGGGGAACAGATACGCAGTATTTT,CASSFNRGTDTQYF
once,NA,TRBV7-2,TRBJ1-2,TGTGCCAGCAGCTTAGGACGGCTAGCTAACTATGGCTACACCTTC,CASSLGRLANYGYTF
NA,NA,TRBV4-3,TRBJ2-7,TGCGCCAGCAGCCCGATGGCAGGGTACGGCTACGAGCAGTACTTC,CASSPMAGYGYEQYF
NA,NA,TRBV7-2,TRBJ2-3,TGTGCCAGCAGCTTGGAGGCAACGGATACGCAGTATTTT,CASSLEATDTQYF
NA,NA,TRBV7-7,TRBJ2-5,TGTGCTAGCAGCTTGGGACTTATAGAGACCCAGTACTTC,CASSLGLIETQYF
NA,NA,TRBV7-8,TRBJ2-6,TGTGCCAGCAGTAGCGGTGGGCGCTCTGGGGCCAACGTCCTGACTTTC,CASSSGGRSGANVLTF
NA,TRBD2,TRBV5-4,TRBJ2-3,TGTGCCAGCAGCTTGGTGGGTAGCGGGGCAGATACGCAGTATTTT,CASSLVGSGADTQYF
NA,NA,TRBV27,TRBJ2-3,TGTGCCAGCAGTTTATCAGGGGTTAGCACAGATACGCAGTATTTT,CASSLSGVSTDTQYF
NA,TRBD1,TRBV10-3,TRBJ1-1,TGTGCCATCAGTAGGGGGACAGGGGAACAAACTGAAGCTTTCTTT,CAISRGTGEQTEAFF
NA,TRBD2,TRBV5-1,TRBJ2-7,TGCGCCAGCAGCTTGGGACTAGCGGTCTACGAGCAGTACTTC,CASSLGLAVYEQYF
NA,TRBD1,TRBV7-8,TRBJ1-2,TGTGCCAGCAGCTTACTGGGGACAGGCCCCTATGGCTACACCTTC,CASSLLGTGPYGYTF
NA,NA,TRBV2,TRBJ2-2,TGTGCCAGCAGTGGGGAGCGCCCGAACACCGGGGAGCTGTTTTTT,CASSGERPNTGELFF
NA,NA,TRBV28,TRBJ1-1,TGTGCCAGCAGTTGGGGGCCGGCCCCGAACACTGAAGCTTTCTTT,CASSWGPAPNTEAFF
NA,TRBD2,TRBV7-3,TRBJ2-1,TGTGCCAGCAGCTTAAAACCGGGAGGGCCCGATGAGCAGTTCTTC,CASSLKPGGPDEQFF
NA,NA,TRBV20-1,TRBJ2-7,TGCAGTGCTGGGCCCGTGAACGGGCAGTACTTC,CSAGPVNGQYF
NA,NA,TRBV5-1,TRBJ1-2,TGCGCCAGCAGCTTGGAAGGGGGTGGCTACACCTTC,CASSLEGGGYTF
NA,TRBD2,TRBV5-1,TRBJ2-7,TGCGCCAGCAGCTTGGAAGGTAGCGGGAGGGCCAAGTACTTC,CASSLEGSGRAKYF
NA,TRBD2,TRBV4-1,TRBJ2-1,TGCGCCAGCAGCCAAGGGGAACTAGCGGGACCGCGGAGCTCCTACAATGAGCAGTTCTTC,CASSQGELAGPRSSYNEQFF
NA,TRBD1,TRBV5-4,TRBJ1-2,TGTGCCAGCAGCTTGGGCACAGGGGGCGTTGCTCCTGTCTATGGCTACACCTTC,CASSLGTGGVAPVYGYTF
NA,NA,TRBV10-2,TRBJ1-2,TGCGCCAGCAGTGAGCCTACGGGGGGGAATGGCTACACCTTC,CASSEPTGGNGYTF
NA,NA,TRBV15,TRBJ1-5,TGTGCCACCAGCAGCGACGGCAGGGGCCATCAGCCCCAGCATTTT,CATSSDGRGHQPQHF
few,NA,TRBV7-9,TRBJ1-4,TGTGCCAGCAGCCGGGGGGATGAAAAACTGTTTTTT,CASSRGDEKLFF
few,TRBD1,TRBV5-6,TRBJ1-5,TGTGCCAGCAGCCCACAGGGGGAGGATCAGCCCCAGCATTTT,CASSPQGEDQPQHF
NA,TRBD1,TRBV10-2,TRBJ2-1,TGCGCCAGCAGTAGCCGGGACAGGGGATTCAATGAGCAGTTCTTC,CASSSRDRGFNEQFF
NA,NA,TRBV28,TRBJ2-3,TGTGCCAGCACCCCTCCGGTCGACTCTGCAGATACGCAGTATTTT,CASTPPVDSADTQYF
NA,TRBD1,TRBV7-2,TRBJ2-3,TGTGCCAGCAGCGGGACAGGGCTACCAGATACGCAGTATTTT,CASSGTGLPDTQYF
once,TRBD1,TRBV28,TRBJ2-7,TGTGCCAGCAGTTTAATGGGACAGGGGTCTTACGAGCAGTACTTC,CASSLMGQGSYEQYF
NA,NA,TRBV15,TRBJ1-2,TGTGCCACCAGCAGAGGGAGGGGGGGCCTCTATGGCTACACCTTC,CATSRGRGGLYGYTF
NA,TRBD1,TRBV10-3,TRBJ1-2,TGTGCCATCAGTGATGGGAACAGGGGGCTGGACTATGGCTACACCTTC,CAISDGNRGLDYGYTF